This T cell receptor (beta chain) was identified in a study of T cell changes during pregnancy in multiple sclerosis. The assay was immunoSEQ multiplex PCR, and TCRdb's table has in-frame clones only and misses some. The sample lists about 36,000 clones, roughly 93% seen once, with approximately 0.44% in the top ten. J gave up 4 bases and V 0 bases, and 6 bases lay outside the gene matches. Germline loops: CDR1 SGHRS, CDR2 YFSETQ. The CDR3 has 15 amino acids. This chain uses TRBV5-1 with TRBJ1-2; 7 bases are shared with TRBD1. The source material was CD4+ T cells from peripheral blood mononuclear cells, sampled in the first trimester of pregnancy. The receptor was isolated from a female donor with multiple sclerosis, enrolled in a pregnancy study. CDR3 sequence (DNA): TGCGCCAGCAGCTTGGACGGACAGGCAGTCTATGGCTACACCTTC. Translation: CASSLDGQAVYGYTF.